This TCR beta chain was captured in a study of blood T cell repertoires in COVID-19. Turning to the study itself: COVID-19 samples collected from the United States, Italy and Spain covered acute and convalescent phases.

TCRdb's copy holds only in-frame clones and misses some; the assay was immunoSEQ multiplex PCR. This sample has 55,000 or so clones, with approximately 87% found just once. The origin of this receptor is a woman aged 60-75 years with COVID-19, enrolled during active disease. Material: peripheral blood.

The DNA for the CDR3 is TGTGCCAGCAGCTCCCAAAGCGGGGCGTACAATGAGCAGTTCTTC. Amino acid sequence: CASSSQSGAYNEQFF. V and J are TRBV7-3 and TRBJ2-1; 7 nucleotides line up with TRBD2. CDR1 is SGHTA, CDR2 FQGTGA, per germline. The V segment lost 4 bases and the J segment 4 bases; nucleotides outside the gene matches: 7. The CDR3 contains 15 residues.